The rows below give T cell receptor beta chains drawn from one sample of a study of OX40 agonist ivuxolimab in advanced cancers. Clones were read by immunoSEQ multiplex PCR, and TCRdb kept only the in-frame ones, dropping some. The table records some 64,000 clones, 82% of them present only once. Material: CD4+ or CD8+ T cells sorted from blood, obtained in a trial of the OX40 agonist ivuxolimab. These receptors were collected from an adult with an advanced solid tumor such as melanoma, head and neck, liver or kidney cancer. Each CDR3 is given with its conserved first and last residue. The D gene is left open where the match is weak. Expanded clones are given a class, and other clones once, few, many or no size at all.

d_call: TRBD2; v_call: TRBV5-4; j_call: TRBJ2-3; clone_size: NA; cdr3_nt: TGTGCCAGCAGCCCGGGACTAGCTGACACAGATACGCAGTATTTT; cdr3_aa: CASSPGLADTDTQYF
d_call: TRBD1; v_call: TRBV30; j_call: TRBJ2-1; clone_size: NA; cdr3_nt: TGTGCCTGGACCCCAGGGACAGGGTGGTACAATGAGCAGTTCTTC; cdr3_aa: CAWTPGTGWYNEQFF
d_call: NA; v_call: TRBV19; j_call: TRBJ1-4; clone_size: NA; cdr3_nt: TGTGCCAGTAATCCGACAGGCGGTGAAAAACTGTTTTTT; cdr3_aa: CASNPTGGEKLFF
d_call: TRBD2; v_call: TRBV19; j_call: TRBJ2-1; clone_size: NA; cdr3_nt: TGTGCCAGTAGTATCGGACGGGAGGATAATGAGCAGTTCTTC; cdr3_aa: CASSIGREDNEQFF
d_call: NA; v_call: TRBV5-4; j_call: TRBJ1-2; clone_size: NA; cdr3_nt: TGTGCCAGCAGTATATTCATTAGGGGGGGCCCGCCCGGCTACACCTTC; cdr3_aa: CASSIFIRGGPPGYTF
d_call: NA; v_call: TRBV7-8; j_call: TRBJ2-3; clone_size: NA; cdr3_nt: TGTGCCAGCAGCTTAGGGTTAGCCACTGCAGATACGCAGTATTTT; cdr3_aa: CASSLGLATADTQYF
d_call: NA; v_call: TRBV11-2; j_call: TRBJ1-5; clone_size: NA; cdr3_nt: TGTGCCAGCAGCTTGGGCCCGGTACGGCCCCAGCATTTT; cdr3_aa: CASSLGPVRPQHF
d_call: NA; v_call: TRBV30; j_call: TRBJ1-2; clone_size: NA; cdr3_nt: TGTGCCTGGAGTGCCCTCCAGAACTATGGCTACACCTTC; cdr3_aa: CAWSALQNYGYTF
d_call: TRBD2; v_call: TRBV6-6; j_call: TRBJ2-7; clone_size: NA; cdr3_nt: TGTGCCAGCAGCCTCGGGGTAGCGGGAGACGAGCAGTACTTC; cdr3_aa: CASSLGVAGDEQYF
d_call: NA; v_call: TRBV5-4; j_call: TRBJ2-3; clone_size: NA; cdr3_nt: TGTGCCAGCAGCCGCGGTGGGCGGGGCACAGATACGCAGTATTTT; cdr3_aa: CASSRGGRGTDTQYF
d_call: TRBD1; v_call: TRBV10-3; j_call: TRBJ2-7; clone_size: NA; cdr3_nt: TGTGCCGTTCTCCGGGACAGGGTTAGCGAGCAGTACTTC; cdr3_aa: CAVLRDRVSEQYF
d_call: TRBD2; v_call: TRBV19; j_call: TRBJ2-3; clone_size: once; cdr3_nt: TGTGCCAGTACCCCACTAGCGGGAGGGGTGCGCGCAGATACGCAGTATTTT; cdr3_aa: CASTPLAGGVRADTQYF
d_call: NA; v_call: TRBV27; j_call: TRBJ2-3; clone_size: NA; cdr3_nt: TGTGCCAGCAGTCATAGGGGCACAGATACGCAGTATTTT; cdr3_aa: CASSHRGTDTQYF
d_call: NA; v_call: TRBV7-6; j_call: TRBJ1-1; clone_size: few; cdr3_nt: TGTGCCAGCAGCCCGGCGGTTTTAGACACTGAAGCTTTCTTT; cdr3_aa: CASSPAVLDTEAFF
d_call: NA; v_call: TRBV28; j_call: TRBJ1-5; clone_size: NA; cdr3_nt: TGTGCCAGCAGTATAAACGGGGCTGGGCAGCCCCAGCATTTT; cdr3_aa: CASSINGAGQPQHF
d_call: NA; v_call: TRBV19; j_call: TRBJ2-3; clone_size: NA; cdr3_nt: TGTGCCAGTAGTATAGTGGCCGGTGGTGGTGGCACAGATACGCAGTATTTT; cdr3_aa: CASSIVAGGGGTDTQYF
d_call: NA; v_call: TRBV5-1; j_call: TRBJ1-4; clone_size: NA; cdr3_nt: TGCGCCAGCAGCTTGGTAGCCGGGGCAACTAATGAAAAACTGTTTTTT; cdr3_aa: CASSLVAGATNEKLFF
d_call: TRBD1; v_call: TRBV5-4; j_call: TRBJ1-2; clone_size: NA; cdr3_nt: TGTGCCAGCAGCGTACCGGGACAGGACTATGGCTACACCTTC; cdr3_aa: CASSVPGQDYGYTF
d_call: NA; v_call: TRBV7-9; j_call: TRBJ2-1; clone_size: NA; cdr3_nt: TGTGCCAGCAGCTTAACCCGATTAGGCTACAATGAGCAGTTCTTC; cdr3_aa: CASSLTRLGYNEQFF
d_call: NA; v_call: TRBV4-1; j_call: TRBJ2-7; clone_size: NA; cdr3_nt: TGCGCCAGCAGCCAAGAACCCCGGACCAAGGACGAGCAGTACTTC; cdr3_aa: CASSQEPRTKDEQYF
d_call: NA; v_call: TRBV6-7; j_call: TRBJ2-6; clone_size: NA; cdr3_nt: TGTGCCAGGAGTTACGGGGGCGCCCCTGGGGCCAACGTCCTGACTTTC; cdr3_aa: CARSYGGAPGANVLTF
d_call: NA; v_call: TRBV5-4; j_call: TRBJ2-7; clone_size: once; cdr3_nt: TGTGCCAGCAGCTTCGGGGGAGAGGAGCAGTACTTC; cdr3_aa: CASSFGGEEQYF
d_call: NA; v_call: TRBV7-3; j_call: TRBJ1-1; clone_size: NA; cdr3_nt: TGTGCCAGCAGCCCCTCGTCCGGGAACACTGAAGCTTTCTTT; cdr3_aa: CASSPSSGNTEAFF
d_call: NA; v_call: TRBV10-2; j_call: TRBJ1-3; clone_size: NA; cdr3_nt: TGCGCCAGCAGTGAGAACAGCGGAGACTCTGGAAACACCATATATTTT; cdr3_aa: CASSENSGDSGNTIYF
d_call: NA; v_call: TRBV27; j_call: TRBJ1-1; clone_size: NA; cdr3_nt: TGTGCCAGCAGTTTCATGGGGACGGGGTACACTGAAGCTTTCTTT; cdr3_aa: CASSFMGTGYTEAFF
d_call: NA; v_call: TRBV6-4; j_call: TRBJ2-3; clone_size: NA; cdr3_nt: TGTGCCAGCAGCCCCCTTTTGGGCGGAACGCAGTATTTT; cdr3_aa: CASSPLLGGTQYF
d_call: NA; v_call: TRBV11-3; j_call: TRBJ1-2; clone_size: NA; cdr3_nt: TGTGCCAGCAGCCGCGAAGGGCACTATGGCTACACCTTC; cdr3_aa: CASSREGHYGYTF
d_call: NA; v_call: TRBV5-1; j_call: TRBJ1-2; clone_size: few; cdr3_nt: TGCGCCAGCTCCACCCTCGGTCCCCCCACAAGTGGCTACACCTTC; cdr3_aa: CASSTLGPPTSGYTF
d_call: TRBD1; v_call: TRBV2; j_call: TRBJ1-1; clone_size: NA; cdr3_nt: TGTGCCAGCAGCCTGACAGGGGTTGGGACTGAAGCTTTCTTT; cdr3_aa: CASSLTGVGTEAFF
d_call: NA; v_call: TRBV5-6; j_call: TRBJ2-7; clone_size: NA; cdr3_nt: TGTGCCAGCAGACCTCGAGGGCCCCTGTGGCGGTCCAGCTCCTACGAGCAGTACTTC; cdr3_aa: CASRPRGPLWRSSSYEQYF
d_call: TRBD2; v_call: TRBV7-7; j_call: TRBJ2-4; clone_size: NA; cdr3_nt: TGTGCTAGCAGCCAAAAAGAGGGTAGCGGGGTAGCCAAAAACATTCAGTACTTC; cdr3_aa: CASSQKEGSGVAKNIQYF
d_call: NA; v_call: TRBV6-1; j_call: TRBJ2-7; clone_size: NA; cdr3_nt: TGTGCCAGCAGTGAAGGACAGGCCTACGAGCAGTACTTC; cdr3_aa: CASSEGQAYEQYF
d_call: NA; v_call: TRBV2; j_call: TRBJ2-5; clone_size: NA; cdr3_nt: TGTGCCAGCGGCGGAGGGCCTCAAGAGACCCAGTACTTC; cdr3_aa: CASGGGPQETQYF
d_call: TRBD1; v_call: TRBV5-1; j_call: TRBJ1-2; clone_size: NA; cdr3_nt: TGCGCCAGCAGCTACGACAGGGTCGGCGGCTACACCTTC; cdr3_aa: CASSYDRVGGYTF
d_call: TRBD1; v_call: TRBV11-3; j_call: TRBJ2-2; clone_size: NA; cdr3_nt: TGTGCCAGCAGCTCCACTCTGGACAGGGAAGACACCGGGGAGCTGTTTTTT; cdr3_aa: CASSSTLDREDTGELFF
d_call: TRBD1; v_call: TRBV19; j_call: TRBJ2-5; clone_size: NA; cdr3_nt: TGTGCCAGTAGACAACCGGGAACAGGGGGCGGAGAGACCCAGTACTTC; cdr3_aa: CASRQPGTGGGETQYF
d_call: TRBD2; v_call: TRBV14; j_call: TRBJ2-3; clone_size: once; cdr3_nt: TGTGCCAGCAGCCCCTGGACTAGCGGCACAGATACGCAGTATTTT; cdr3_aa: CASSPWTSGTDTQYF
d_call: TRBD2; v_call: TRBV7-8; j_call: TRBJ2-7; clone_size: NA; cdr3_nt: TGTGCCAGCAGAAGGACTAGCGGGTCGGACGAGCAGTACTTC; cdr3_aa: CASRRTSGSDEQYF
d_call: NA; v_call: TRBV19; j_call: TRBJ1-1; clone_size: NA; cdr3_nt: TGTGCCAGTAGTACCGAGGTGGGCGGCACTGAAGCTTTCTTT; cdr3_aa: CASSTEVGGTEAFF
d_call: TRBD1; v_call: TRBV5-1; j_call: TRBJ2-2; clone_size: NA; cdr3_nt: TGCGCCAGCAGCTTGGGGACAGGGGAGGCCGGGGAGCTGTTTTTT; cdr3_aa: CASSLGTGEAGELFF
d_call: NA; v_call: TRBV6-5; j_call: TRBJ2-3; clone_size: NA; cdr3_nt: TGTGCCAGCAGTTACTCGTCAGGGGGCACAGATACGCAGTATTTT; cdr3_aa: CASSYSSGGTDTQYF
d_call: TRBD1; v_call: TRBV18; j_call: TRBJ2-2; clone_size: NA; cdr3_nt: TGTGCCAGCTCACCAGGACAGGGTGACACCGGGGAGCTGTTTTTT; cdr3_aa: CASSPGQGDTGELFF
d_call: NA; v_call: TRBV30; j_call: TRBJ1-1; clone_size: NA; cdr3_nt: TGTGCCTGGTCTGTCCGGGGGGCGATGAACACTGAAGCTTTCTTT; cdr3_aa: CAWSVRGAMNTEAFF
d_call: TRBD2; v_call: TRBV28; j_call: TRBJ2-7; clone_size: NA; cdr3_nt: TGTGCCAGCAGAGTCGCACTAGCGGGGTCGCGCGAGCAGTACTTC; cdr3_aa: CASRVALAGSREQYF
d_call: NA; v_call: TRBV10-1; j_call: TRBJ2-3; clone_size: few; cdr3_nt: TGCGCCAGCAGGGACCCCCGCACAGATACGCAGTATTTT; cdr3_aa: CASRDPRTDTQYF
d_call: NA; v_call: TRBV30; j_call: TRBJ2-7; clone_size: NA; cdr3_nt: TGTGCCTGGAGGTACCGTGGACGGACGAGGTCCTACGAGCAGTACTTC; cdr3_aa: CAWRYRGRTRSYEQYF
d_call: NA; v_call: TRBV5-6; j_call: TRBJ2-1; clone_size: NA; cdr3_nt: TGTGCCAGCAGCTCCTTCAATGAGCAGTTCTTC; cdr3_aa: CASSSFNEQFF
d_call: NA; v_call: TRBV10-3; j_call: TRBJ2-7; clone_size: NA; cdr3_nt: TGTGCCATCAGTACCTCTTCCTACGAGCAGTACTTC; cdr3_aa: CAISTSSYEQYF
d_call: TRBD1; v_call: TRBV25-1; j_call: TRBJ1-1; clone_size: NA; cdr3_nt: TGTGCCAGCAGTGAATGGGCAGGGGGCGAGAACACTGAAGCTTTCTTT; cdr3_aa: CASSEWAGGENTEAFF
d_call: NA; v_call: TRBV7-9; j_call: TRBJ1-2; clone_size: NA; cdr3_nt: TGTGCCAGCAGCTTACGGCCAGGGATAAACTATGGCTACACCTTC; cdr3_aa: CASSLRPGINYGYTF
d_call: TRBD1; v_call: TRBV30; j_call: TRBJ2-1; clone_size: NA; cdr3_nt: TGTGCCTGGGAGACAGGGAACGAATTAAACAATGAGCAGTTCTTC; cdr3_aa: CAWETGNELNNEQFF